These 18 T cell receptor beta chains came from one sample sequenced in a study of early T cells in non-severe SARS-CoV-2 infection. TCRdb redid the calling of the 5' RACE reads with MiXCR, one entry per CDR3 protein. The table shows about 34,000 distinct CDR3 sequences, with less than 8% occurring only once. Sequenced input: whole blood. All receptors come from an adult who was a healthcare worker with PCR-confirmed SARS-CoV-2 infection or an uninfected control (not recorded which).

At least ten counts were recorded for this clonotype. The chain carries TRBV20-1 and TRBJ1-3; maybe TRBD1 (5 bases). CDR1 and CDR2 from the germline V gene are DFQATT and SNEGSKA (reference sequence). The V gene lost 1 base and the J gene lost 7 bases, with 11 bases spanning the gap. This CDR3 has 13 amino acids. The CDR3 loop is CSARVGTANTIYF. For the CDR3, the DNA is TGCAGTGCTAGAGTTGGGACCGCTAACACCATATATTTT.

This chain uses TRBV5-6 with TRBJ2-1, with D hard to call. This CDR3 is 14 amino acids long. Germline lookup yields CDR1 SGHDT and CDR2 YYEEEE. Trimming stripped 0 bases from V and 4 bases from J, with 8 bases between. The CDR3 is CASSLGDTYNEQFF. DNA of the CDR3: TGTGCCAGCAGCTTGGGTGACACGTACAATGAGCAGTTCTTC.

V usage is TRBV12-3 or TRBV12-4 and J usage is TRBJ2-5; D gene ambiguous. Trimming took off 8 bases at V and 0 bases at J, with 10 bases between the two ends. This CDR3 contains 13 residues. CDR3 sequence: CASGVEHQETQYF. CDR3 bases: TGTGCCAGCGGAGTTGAGCACCAAGAGACCCAGTACTTC.

The V call is TRBV6-6, the J call TRBJ2-5; D is undetermined. Looked up from germline, CDR1 is MNHNY and CDR2 is SVGAGI (reference sequence). The V gene lost 2 bases and the J gene lost 0 bases, with 7 bases spanning the gap. This CDR3 contains 14 residues. As DNA, the CDR3 is TGTGCCAGCAGTTACGTGGGAAACCAAGAGACCCAGTACTTC. Translated: CASSYVGNQETQYF.

This clonotype was seen at least ten times. The chain recombines TRBV2 with TRBJ1-2, with D possibly matching TRBD1 (5 bases). This CDR3 is built from 12 residues. Germline V CDR1 and CDR2: SNHLY, FYNNEI. Trimming removed 10 bases at V and 2 bases at J, with 11 bases between. The CDR3 nucleotides are TGTGCCAAAGACAGAAGGAACTATGGCTACACCTTC. Its protein is CAKDRRNYGYTF. The complete variable domain, with remaining parts taken from reference TRBV2 and TRBJ1-2, reads EPEVTQTPSHQVTQMGQEVILRCVPISNHLYFYWYRQILGQKVEFLVSFYNNEISEKSEIFDDQFSVERPDGSNFTLKIRSTKLEDSAMYFCAKDRRNYGYTFGSGTRLTVV.

This clonotype has at least ten counts. The genes are TRBV28 and TRBJ2-7; 12 bases fit TRBD1. The CDR3 has 15 amino acids. J gave up 9 bases and V 6 bases, and 12 bases lay outside the gene matches. Germline V lookup: CDR1 MDHEN, CDR2 SYDVKM. In nucleotides, the CDR3 is TGTGCCAGCAGGCCCCGGGACAGGGGGCGAGTAGGGCAGTACTTC. Protein: CASRPRDRGRVGQYF.

In its sample, this clonotype was seen a few times. The J gene is TRBJ1-1, the V gene TRBV5-8; TRBD1 matches 11 bases. CDR1 and CDR2 (germline): SGHTS, YDEGEE. The CDR3 contains 15 residues. The junction had 4 bases not matched to a gene; V was cut back by 2 bases and J by 4 bases. The CDR3 nucleotides are TGTGCCAGCAGCTTTCTTGGACAGGGGGCCACTGAAGCTTTCTTT. Its translation: CASSFLGQGATEAFF. Full variable domain (rest looked up from reference TRBV5-8 and TRBJ1-1): EAGVTQSPTHLIKTRGQQATLRCSPISGHTSVYWYQQALGLGLQFLLWYDEGEERNRGNFPPRFSGRQFPNYSSELNVNALELEDSALYLCASSFLGQGATEAFFGQGTRLTVV.

There are many counts of this clonotype. This chain links TRBV5-8 with TRBJ1-2; D possibly corresponds to TRBD1 (5 bases). In germline, CDR1 is SGHTS, CDR2 YDEGEE. The CDR3 totals 13 residues. Trimming pared 4 bases from V and 6 bases from J, leaving 13 bases between. CDR3 DNA sequence: TGTGCCAGCAGCCTAAGGGGAACCCATGGCTACACCTTC. Translating it yields CASSLRGTHGYTF.

This chain links TRBV5-4 with TRBJ1-2; 10 bases agree with TRBD1. The CDR3 loop spans 15 amino acids. Losses at the gene ends were 4 bases for V and 7 bases for J; bases not matched to a gene: 10. Germline V gene data show CDR1 as SGHNT and CDR2 as YYREEE (reference sequence). CDR3 protein: CASSTWTGGDSGYTF. The CDR3 nucleotides are TGTGCCAGCAGCACATGGACAGGGGGTGATTCTGGCTACACCTTC.

This clonotype was counted many times. The rearrangement links TRBV10-3 to TRBJ2-7; 8 bases align to TRBD1. This CDR3 region has 14 residues. Germline V gene data show CDR1 as ENHRY and CDR2 as SYGVKD. Trimming removed 3 bases from V and 2 bases from J; junction bases left unmatched: 3. This chain's CDR3 is CAISDPTGAYEQYF. The DNA of the CDR3 is TGTGCCATCAGTGACCCGACAGGGGCCTACGAGCAGTACTTC.

By sample share, this clonotype is medium-sized. V is TRBV6-5 and J is TRBJ1-5; no firm D call. The V gene's germline CDR1 is MNHEY and CDR2 SVGAGI. The V gene lost 0 bases and the J gene lost 1 base, with 4 bases spanning the gap. The CDR3 contains 14 residues. The CDR3 nucleotides are TGTGCCAGCAGTTACTCGAGGAGCAATCAGCCCCAGCATTTT. Translating it yields CASSYSRSNQPQHF.

This clonotype was detected many times. This chain uses TRBV7-2 with TRBJ2-5; D possibly corresponds to TRBD1 (6 bases). The CDR3 has 15 amino acids. Trimming shortened V by 8 bases and J by 5 bases, and 21 bases separated the two germline ends. Germline lookup yields CDR1 SGHTA and CDR2 FQGNSA. The CDR3 bases are TGTGCCAGCCCCCCCGACAGGACGTTCGGGGAGACCCAGTACTTC. Residues: CASPPDRTFGETQYF.

This clonotype was recorded many times. The CDR3 is CAISGQGFTSEQYF. Here the CDR3 DNA reads TGTGCCATCAGTGGACAGGGGTTTACTTCCGAGCAGTACTTC. V gene TRBV10-3 combines with J gene TRBJ2-7, with 8 bases aligning to TRBD1. Germline V CDR1 and CDR2: ENHRY, SYGVKD. After removal of 4 bases from V and 6 bases from J, the junction contained 8 bases not matched to a gene. This CDR3 is 14 amino acids long.

This clonotype has a count of ten or more. V is TRBV10-3 and J is TRBJ1-1; the match to TRBD1 covers 8 bases. The germline V gene has CDR1 ENHRY and CDR2 SYGVKD. The J segment lost 3 bases and the V segment lost 7 bases, leaving 7 bases of the junction unmatched. CDR3 length: 14 amino acids. In DNA, the CDR3 is TGTGCCATCACCTCGACAGGGGCGGACACTGAAGCTTTCTTT. Translation gives CAITSTGADTEAFF.

The J gene is TRBJ2-1, the V gene TRBV7-6; D perhaps matches TRBD2 (5 bases). The germline V gene encodes CDR1 SGHVS and CDR2 FNYEAQ. The length of the CDR3 is 15 residues. Trimming cost V 0 bases and J 6 bases, with 12 bases left between them. The CDR3 reads CASSLARLAGNEQFF. Written as DNA, the CDR3 is TGTGCCAGCAGCTTAGCGCGGCTAGCCGGCAATGAGCAGTTCTTC.

The CDR3 sequence: CASSPGQGITTDTQYF. CDR3 DNA sequence: TGTGCCAGCAGTCCGGGACAGGGTATTACCACAGATACGCAGTATTTT. V gene TRBV27 combines with J gene TRBJ2-3; 9 positions match TRBD1. Germline-derived CDR1 and CDR2 are MNHEY and SMNVEV (reference sequence). V was pared by 5 bases and J by 2 bases, with 8 bases of the junction left unmatched. The CDR3 has 16 residues.

A few counts support this clonotype. The genes are TRBV30 and TRBJ2-7; 7 bases agree with TRBD2. V was clipped by 1 base and J by 2 bases; unmatched bases: 2. The CDR3 is 13 amino acids. Germline CDR1 reads GTSNPN; CDR2 reads SVGIG (reference sequence). The CDR3 reads CAWSGGGTYEQYF. The CDR3 nucleotides are TGTGCCTGGAGTGGGGGAGGGACCTACGAGCAGTACTTC.

The sample holds many counts of this clonotype. The rearrangement joins TRBV9 to TRBJ2-7; no definite D call. Trimming left V 0 bases short and J 0 bases short, with 7 bases between. This CDR3 has 14 amino acids. Germline CDR1 SGDLS, CDR2 YYNGEE. The CDR3 sequence: CASSVGPVSYEQYF. Here the CDR3 DNA reads TGTGCCAGCAGCGTAGGTCCAGTCTCCTACGAGCAGTACTTC.